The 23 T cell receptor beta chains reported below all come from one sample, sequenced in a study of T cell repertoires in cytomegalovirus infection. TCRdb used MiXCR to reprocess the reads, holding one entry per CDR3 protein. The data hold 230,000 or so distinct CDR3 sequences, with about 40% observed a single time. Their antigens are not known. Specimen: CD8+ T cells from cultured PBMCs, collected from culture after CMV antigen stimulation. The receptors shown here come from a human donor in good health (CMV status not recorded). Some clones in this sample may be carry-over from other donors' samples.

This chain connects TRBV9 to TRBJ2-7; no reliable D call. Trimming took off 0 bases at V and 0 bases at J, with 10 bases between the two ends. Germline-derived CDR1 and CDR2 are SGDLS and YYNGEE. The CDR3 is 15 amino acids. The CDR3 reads CASSVESAFSYEQYF. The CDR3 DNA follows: TGTGCCAGCAGCGTAGAAAGCGCCTTCTCCTACGAGCAGTACTTC.

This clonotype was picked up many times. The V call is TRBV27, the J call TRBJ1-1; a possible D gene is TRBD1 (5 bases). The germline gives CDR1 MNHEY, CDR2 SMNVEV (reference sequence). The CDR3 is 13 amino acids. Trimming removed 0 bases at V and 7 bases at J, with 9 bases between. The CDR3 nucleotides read TGTGCCAGCAGTTTATCAAGGGACGGTGAAGCTTTCTTT. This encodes CASSLSRDGEAFF.

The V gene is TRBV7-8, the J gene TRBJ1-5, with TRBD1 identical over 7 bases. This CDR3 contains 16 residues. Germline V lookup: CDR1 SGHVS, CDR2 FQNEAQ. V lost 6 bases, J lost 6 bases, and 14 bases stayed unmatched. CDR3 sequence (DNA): TGTGCCAGCAGTTCAGCTCGCGGACAGGAAGGTCAGCCCCAGCATTTT. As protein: CASSSARGQEGQPQHF.

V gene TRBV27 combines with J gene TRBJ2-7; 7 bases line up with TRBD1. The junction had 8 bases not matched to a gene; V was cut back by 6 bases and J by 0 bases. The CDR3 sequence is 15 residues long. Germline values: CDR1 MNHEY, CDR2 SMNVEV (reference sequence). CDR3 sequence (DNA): TGTGCCAGCAGCATGACGGGACAGTTCTCCTACGAGCAGTACTTC. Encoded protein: CASSMTGQFSYEQYF.

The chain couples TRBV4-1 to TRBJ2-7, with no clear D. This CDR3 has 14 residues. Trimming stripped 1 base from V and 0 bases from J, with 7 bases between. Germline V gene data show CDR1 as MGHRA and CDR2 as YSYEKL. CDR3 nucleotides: TGCGCCAGCAGCCAAGGGTACGGCTCCTACGAGCAGTACTTC. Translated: CASSQGYGSYEQYF.

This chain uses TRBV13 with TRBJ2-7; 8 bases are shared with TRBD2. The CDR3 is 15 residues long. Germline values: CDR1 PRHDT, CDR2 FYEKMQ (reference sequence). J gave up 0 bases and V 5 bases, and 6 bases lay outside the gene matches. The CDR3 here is CASSLSGKSSYEQYF. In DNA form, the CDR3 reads TGTGCCAGCAGCCTTAGCGGGAAGAGCTCCTACGAGCAGTACTTC.

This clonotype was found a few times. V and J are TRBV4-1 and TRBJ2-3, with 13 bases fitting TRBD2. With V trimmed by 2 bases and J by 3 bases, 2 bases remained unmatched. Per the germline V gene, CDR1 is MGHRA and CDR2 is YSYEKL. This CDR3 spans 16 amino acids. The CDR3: CASSQRTSGSTDTQYF. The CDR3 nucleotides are TGCGCCAGCAGCCAAAGGACTAGCGGGAGTACAGATACGCAGTATTTT.

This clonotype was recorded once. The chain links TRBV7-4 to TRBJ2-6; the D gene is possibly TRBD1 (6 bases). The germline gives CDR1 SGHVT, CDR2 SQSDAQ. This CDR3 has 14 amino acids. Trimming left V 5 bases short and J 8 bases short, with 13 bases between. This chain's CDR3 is CASSGQWASNVLTF. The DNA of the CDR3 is TGTGCCAGCAGCGGACAGTGGGCCTCCAACGTCCTGACTTTC. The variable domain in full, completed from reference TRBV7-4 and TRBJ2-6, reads GAGVSQSPRYKVAKRGRDVALRCDSISGHVTLYWYRQTLGQGSEVLTYSQSDAQRDKSGRPSGRFSAERPERSVSTLKIQRTEQGDSAVYLCASSGQWASNVLTFGAGSRLTVL.

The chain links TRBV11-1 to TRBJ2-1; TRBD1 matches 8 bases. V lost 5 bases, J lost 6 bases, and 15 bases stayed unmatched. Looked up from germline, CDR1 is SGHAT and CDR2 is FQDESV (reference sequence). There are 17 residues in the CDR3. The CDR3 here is CASSPPPDRGRGNEQFF. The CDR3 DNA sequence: TGTGCCAGCAGCCCACCACCCGACAGGGGCCGAGGCAATGAGCAGTTCTTC.

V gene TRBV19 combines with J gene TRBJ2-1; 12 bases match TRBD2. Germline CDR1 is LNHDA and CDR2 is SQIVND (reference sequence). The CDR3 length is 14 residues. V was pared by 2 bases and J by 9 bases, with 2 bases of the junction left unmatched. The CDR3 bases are TGTGCCAGTAGTATACTAGCGGGGGGGGGTGAGCAGTTCTTC. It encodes CASSILAGGGEQFF.

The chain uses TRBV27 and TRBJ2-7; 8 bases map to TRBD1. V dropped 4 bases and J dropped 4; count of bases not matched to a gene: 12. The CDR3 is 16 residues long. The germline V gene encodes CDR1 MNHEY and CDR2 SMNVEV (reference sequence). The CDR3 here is CASSSSTGEEEYEQYF. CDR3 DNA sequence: TGTGCCAGCAGTTCATCGACAGGGGAGGAGGAATACGAGCAGTACTTC.

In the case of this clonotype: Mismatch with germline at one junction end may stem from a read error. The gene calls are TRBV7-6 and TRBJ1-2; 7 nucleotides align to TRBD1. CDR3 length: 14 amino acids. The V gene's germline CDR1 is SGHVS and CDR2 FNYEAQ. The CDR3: CASRMEGARNGYTF. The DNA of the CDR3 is TGTGCAAGCAGGATGGAGGGGGCTCGAAACGGCTACACCTTC.

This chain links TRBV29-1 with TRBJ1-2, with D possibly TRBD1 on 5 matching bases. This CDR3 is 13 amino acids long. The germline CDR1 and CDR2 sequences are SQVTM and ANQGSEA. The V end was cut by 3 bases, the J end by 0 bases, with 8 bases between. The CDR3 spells CSVDGAPNYGYTF. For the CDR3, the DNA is TGCAGCGTTGACGGGGCCCCTAACTATGGCTACACCTTC.

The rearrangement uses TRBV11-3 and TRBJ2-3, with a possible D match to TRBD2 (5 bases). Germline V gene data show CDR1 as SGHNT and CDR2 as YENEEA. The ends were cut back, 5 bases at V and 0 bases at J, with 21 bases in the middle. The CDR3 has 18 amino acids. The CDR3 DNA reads TGTGCCAGCAGCCCGGCCGCTAGCCACAGCTTTAGCACAGATACGCAGTATTTT. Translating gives CASSPAASHSFSTDTQYF.

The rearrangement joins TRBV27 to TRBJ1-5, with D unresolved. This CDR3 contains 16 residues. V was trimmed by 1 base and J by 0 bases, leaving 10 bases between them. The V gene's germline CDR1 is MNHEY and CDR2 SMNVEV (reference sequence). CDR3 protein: CASSLWARNSNQPQHF. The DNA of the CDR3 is TGTGCCAGCAGTTTATGGGCACGGAATAGCAATCAGCCCCAGCATTTT.

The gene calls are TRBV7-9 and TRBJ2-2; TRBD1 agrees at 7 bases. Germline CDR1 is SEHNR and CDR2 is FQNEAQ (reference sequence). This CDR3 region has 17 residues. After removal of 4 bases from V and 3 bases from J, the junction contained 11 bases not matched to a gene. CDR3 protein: CASSSPDRDIYTGELFF. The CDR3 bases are TGTGCCAGCAGCTCCCCCGACAGGGACATATACACCGGGGAGCTGTTTTTT.

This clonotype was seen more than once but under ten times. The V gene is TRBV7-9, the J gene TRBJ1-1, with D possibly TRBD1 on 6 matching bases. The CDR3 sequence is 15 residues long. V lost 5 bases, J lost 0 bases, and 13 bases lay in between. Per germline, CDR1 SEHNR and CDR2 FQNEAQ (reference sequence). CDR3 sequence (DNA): TGTGCCAGCAGCGAAGGCAGGGGCCTGAACACTGAAGCTTTCTTT. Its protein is CASSEGRGLNTEAFF.

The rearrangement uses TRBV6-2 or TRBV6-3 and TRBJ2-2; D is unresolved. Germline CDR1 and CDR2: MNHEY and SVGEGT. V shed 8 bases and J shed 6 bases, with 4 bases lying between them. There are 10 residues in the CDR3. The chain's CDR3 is CASSSGELFF. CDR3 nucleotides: TGTGCCAGCTCCTCCGGGGAGCTGTTTTTT.

As DNA, the CDR3 is TGTGCCAGCAGCTTAGACAGGGCTCTCCACTTT. This encodes CASSLDRALHF. This rearrangement joins TRBV7-8 to TRBJ1-6, with TRBD1 as a possible D gene (6 bases). The CDR3 totals 11 residues. Trimming cost V 1 base and J 16 bases, with 8 bases left between them. Per germline, CDR1 SGHVS and CDR2 FQNEAQ.

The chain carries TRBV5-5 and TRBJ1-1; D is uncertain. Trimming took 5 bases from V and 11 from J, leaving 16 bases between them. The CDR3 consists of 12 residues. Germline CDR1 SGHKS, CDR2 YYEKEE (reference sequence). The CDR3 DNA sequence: TGTGCCAGCAGTAAGATACAGAATGTGGCTTTCTTT. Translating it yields CASSKIQNVAFF.

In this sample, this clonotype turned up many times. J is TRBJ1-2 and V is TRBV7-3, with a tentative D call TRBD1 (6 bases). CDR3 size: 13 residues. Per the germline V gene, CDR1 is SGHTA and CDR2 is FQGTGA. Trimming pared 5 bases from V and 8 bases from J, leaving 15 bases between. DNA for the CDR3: TGTGCCAGCAGCAACGGGGGGGCAAAAGGCTACACCTTC. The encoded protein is CASSNGGAKGYTF.

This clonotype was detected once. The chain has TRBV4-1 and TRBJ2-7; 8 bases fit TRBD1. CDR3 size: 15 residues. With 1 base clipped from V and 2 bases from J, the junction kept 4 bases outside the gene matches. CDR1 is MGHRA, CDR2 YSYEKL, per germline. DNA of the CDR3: TGCGCCAGCAGCCAAGCTTTCAGGGGGCCCTACGAGCAGTACTTC. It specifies CASSQAFRGPYEQYF.

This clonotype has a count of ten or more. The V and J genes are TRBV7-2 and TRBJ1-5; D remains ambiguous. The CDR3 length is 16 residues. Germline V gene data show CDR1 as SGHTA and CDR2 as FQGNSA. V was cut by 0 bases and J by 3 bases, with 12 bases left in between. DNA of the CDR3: TGTGCCAGCAGCTTAGCTCCTTACAGCAACAATCAGCCCCAGCATTTT. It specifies CASSLAPYSNNQPQHF.